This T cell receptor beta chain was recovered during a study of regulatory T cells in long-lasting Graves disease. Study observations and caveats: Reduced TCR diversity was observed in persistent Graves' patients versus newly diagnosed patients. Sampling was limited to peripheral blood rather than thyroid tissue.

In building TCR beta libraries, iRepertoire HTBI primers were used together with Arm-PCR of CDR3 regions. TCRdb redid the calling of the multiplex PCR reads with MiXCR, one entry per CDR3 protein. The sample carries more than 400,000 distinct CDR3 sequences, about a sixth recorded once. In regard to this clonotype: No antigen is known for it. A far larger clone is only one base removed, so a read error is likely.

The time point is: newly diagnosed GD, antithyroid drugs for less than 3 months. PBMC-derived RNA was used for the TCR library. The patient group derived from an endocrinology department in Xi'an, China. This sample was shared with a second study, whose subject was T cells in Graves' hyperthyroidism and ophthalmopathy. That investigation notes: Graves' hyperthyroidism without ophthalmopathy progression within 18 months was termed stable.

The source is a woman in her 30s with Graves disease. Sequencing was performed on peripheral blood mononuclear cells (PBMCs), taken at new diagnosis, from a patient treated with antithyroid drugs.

CDR3 nucleotides: TGTGCCAGCAGCCAAGATATAGCGGGAGAGACCCAGTACTTC. Its translation: CASSQDIAGETQYF. The chain recombines TRBV3-1 with TRBJ2-1, with 7 bases aligning to TRBD2. The J call may be in error: the DNA end matches TRBJ2-5 better. The length of the CDR3 is 14 residues. CDR1 is LGHDT and CDR2 is YNNKEL in the germline V gene (reference sequence).